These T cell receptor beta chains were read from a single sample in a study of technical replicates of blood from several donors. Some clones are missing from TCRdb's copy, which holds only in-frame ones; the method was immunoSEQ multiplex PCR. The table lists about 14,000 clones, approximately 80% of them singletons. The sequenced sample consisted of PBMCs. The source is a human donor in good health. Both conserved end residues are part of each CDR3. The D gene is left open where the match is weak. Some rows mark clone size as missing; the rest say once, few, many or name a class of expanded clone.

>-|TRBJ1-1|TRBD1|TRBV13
TGTGCCAGCAGCTCCCGCAATCCCCAACAGGGGAACTTGAACACTGAAGCTTTCTTT
CASSSRNPQQGNLNTEAFF
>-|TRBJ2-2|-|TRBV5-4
TGTGCCAGCAGCAGGGAGGGCACAGGGTCCGGGGAGCTGTTTTTT
CASSREGTGSGELFF
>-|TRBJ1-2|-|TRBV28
TGTGCCAGCCAGGGGCTCGGCTATGGCTACACCTTC
CASQGLGYGYTF
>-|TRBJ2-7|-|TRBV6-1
TGTGCCAGCAGTGAAGTAGACAACTCCTACGAGCAGTACTTC
CASSEVDNSYEQYF
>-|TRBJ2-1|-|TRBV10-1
TGCGCCAGCCCCCTCCCTACCGGGGATTACAATGAGCAGTTCTTC
CASPLPTGDYNEQFF
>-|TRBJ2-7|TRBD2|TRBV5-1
TGCGCCAGCAGCTACGGGACTAGGGTGCTCTACGAGCAGTACTTC
CASSYGTRVLYEQYF
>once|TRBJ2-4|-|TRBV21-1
TGTGCCAGCAGCAGCCGGACTAGCGGGAGACGGTCCAAAAACATTCAGTACTTC
CASSSRTSGRRSKNIQYF
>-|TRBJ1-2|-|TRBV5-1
TGCGCCAGCAGCTTGGGAGGAGGGTATGGCTACACCTTC
CASSLGGGYGYTF
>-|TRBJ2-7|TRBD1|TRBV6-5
TGTGCCAGCAGTACGGACAGGGGGGACAACGAGCAGTACTTC
CASSTDRGDNEQYF
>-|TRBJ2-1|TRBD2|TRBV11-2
TGTGCCAGCAGTGGGACTAGCGGGCTTTACAATGAGCAGTTCTTC
CASSGTSGLYNEQFF
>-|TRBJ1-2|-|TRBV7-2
TGTGCCAGCAGCTTAGCGCCGGGTGGCTATGGCTACACCTTC
CASSLAPGGYGYTF
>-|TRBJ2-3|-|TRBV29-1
TGCAGCGTTGAATCAGGGGACGGCACAGATACGCAGTATTTT
CSVESGDGTDTQYF
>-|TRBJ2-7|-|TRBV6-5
TGTGCCAGCATCCATCCGCGGGGCCTCGAGCAGTACTTC
CASIHPRGLEQYF
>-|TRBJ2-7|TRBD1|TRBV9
TGTGCCAGCAGCGGACAGGGTTACGAGCAGTACTTC
CASSGQGYEQYF
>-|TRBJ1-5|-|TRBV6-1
TGTGCCAGCAGGCCGGACTCATTCGTCAATCAGCCCCAGCATTTT
CASRPDSFVNQPQHF
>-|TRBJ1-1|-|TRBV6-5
TGTGCCAGCAGCTCAGGGGCGAGAGGTGAAGCTTTCTTT
CASSSGARGEAFF
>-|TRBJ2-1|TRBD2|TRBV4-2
TGTGCCAGCAGCCGGACTAGCGGGGACTACAATGAGCAGTTCTTC
CASSRTSGDYNEQFF
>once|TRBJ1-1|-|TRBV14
TGTGCCAGCAGCCAGAAGACATCAACGAACACTGAAGCTTTCTTT
CASSQKTSTNTEAFF
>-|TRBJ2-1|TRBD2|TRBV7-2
TGTGCCAGCAGCTTTAGCGGGAGGCCCAACAATGAGCAGTTCTTC
CASSFSGRPNNEQFF
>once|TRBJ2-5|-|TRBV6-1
TGTGCCAGCAGTCCCTCAGGGGAGACCCAGTACTTC
CASSPSGETQYF
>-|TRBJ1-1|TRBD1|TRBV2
TGTGCCAGCACTCCCTCCGGGACAGCAAAAGCTTTCTTT
CASTPSGTAKAFF
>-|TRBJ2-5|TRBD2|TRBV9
TGTGCCAGCAGCGATGGACTAGCGGCACAAGAGACCCAGTACTTC
CASSDGLAAQETQYF
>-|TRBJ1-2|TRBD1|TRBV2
TGTGCCACCGGACAGGGTATAGGCTACACCTTC
CATGQGIGYTF
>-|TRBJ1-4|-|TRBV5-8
TGTGCCAGCAGCCGAGGGATACGGAAGGTGTTT
CASSRGIRKVF
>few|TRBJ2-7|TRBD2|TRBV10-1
TGCGCCAGCAGTGAAAGCGGGAGAGAAGACGAGCAGTACTTC
CASSESGREDEQYF
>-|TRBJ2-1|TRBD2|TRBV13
TGTGCCAGCAGCTCAGTAGGGACTAGCGCCCTTAACTACAATGAGCAGTTCTTC
CASSSVGTSALNYNEQFF
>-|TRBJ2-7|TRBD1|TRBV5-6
TGTGCCAGCAGCTTGGGGACAGGGGGCGGGCAGTACTTC
CASSLGTGGGQYF
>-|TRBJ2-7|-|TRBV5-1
TGCGCCAGCAGCTTGGACAGGCGTTCCTACGAGCAGTACTTC
CASSLDRRSYEQYF
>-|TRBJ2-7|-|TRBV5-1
TGCGCCAGCAGCCTTCTGGACAGCTCCTACGAGCAGTACTTC
CASSLLDSSYEQYF
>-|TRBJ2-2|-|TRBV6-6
TGTGCCAGCAGAATGGGACAGAACACCGGGGAGCTGTTTTTT
CASRMGQNTGELFF
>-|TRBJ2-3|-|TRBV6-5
TGTGCCACAAAGGAGGGCAGAAGCACAGATACGCAGTATTTT
CATKEGRSTDTQYF
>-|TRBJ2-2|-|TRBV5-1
TGCGCCAGCAGCTTGGGTGAGGAAACCGGGGAGCTGTTTTTT
CASSLGEETGELFF
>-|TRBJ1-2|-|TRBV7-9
TGTGCCAGCAGCTTGTTAACTAACTATGGCTACACCTTC
CASSLLTNYGYTF
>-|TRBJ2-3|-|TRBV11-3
TGTGCCAGCAGCTTATCTGGCGGTACAGATACGCAGTATTTT
CASSLSGGTDTQYF
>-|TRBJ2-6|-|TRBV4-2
TGTGCCAGCAGCCAAGACAACTCTGGGGCCAACGTCCTGACTTTC
CASSQDNSGANVLTF
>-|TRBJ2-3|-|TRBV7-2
TGTGCCAGCAGCTTAGTAGCTAGCGGCACAGATACGCAGTATTTT
CASSLVASGTDTQYF
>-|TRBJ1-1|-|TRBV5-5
TGTGCCAGCACCTCAGTCGGGGGGAACACTGAAGCTTTCTTT
CASTSVGGNTEAFF
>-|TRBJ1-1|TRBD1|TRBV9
TGTGCCAGCAGCGTTCGGGACAGGTATACTGAAGCTTTCTTT
CASSVRDRYTEAFF
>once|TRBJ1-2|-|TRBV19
TGTGCCAGTAGTACGCAACGGGGGGGTATCGGCTACACCTTC
CASSTQRGGIGYTF
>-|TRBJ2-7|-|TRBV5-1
TGCGCCAGCAGCTTGGGGTCGGGGGTTTATCTTAACGAGCAGTACTTC
CASSLGSGVYLNEQYF